This TCR beta chain was sequenced during a study of T cell repertoires in cytomegalovirus infection. Study-level background: TCR beta signatures that were public indicated CMV infection and matching HLA type.

This clonotype showed up just a few times. What it binds is unknown. From the reads, TCRdb called clonotypes with MiXCR, one entry per CDR3 protein. The sample has about 130,000 distinct CDR3 sequences, roughly a quarter seen once; the top ten hold roughly 35%. Germline V CDR1 and CDR2: SGHRS, YFSETQ. The V end lost 0 bases, the J end lost 6 bases, and 8 bases lay between the germline ends. The CDR3 contains 13 residues. Study-wide points: The ex vivo response was dominated by HLA-C-restricted CMV-specific TCR beta clonotypes. There were carriers of CMV plus the relevant HLA, and cumulative public TCR beta family frequency identified them.

This receptor was identified in a human donor in good health (CMV status not recorded). Some clones in this sample may be carry-over from other donors' samples. The sequenced material came from PBMCs, sequenced either directly or after in vitro stimulation (not recorded which). V usage is TRBV5-1 and J usage is TRBJ2-3; D unresolved. In nucleotides, the CDR3 is TGCGCCAGCAGCTTGGCCGGAAAGGATACGCAGTATTTT. Its protein is CASSLAGKDTQYF.